This T cell receptor beta chain was sequenced during a study of early T cells in non-severe SARS-CoV-2 infection. On the study more broadly: The sequenced material was bulk RNA from unsorted whole blood, and its chains were unpaired.

V shed 2 bases, J shed 4 bases, and the junction held 4 bases outside the gene matches. CDR1 is MDHEN and CDR2 is SYDVKM in the germline V gene. CDR3 length equals 15 residues. Of note for this clonotype: Its antigen is currently unknown.

Overall study results and limits: Anti-spike CD8 specificities were favored by VDJdb matching, whose results missed private and CD4 specificities.

Each single cDNA molecule received a unique molecular identifier. TCRdb fed the 5' RACE reads into MiXCR, producing one record per CDR3 protein. The repertoire consists of roughly 70,000 distinct CDR3 sequences, with over 10% occurring once and the leading ten covering roughly 8.3%. The rearrangement links TRBV28 to TRBJ2-7; TRBD1 aligns across 11 bases. Sequenced material: whole blood. The source of this sequence is an adult who was a healthcare worker with PCR-confirmed SARS-CoV-2 infection or an uninfected control (not recorded which). The CDR3 is CASSLPGQGGYEQYF. The CDR3 DNA reads TGTGCCAGCAGTTTACCGGGACAGGGGGGATACGAGCAGTACTTC.